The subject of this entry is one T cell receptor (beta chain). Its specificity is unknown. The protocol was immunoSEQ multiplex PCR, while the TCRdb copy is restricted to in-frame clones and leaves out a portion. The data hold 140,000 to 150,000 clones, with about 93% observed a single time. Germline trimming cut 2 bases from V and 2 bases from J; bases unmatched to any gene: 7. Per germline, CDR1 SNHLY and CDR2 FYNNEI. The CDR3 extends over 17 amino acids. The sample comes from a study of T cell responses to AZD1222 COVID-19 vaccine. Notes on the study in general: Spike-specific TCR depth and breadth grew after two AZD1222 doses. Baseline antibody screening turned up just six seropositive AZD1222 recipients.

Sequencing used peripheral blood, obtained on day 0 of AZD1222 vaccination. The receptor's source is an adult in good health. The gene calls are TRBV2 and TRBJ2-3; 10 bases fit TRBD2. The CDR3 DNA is TGTGCCAGCAGTGAACTCTCTAGCGGGGGTGCCACAGATACGCAGTATTTT. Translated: CASSELSSGGATDTQYF.